The text below deals with one TCR beta chain. In germline, CDR1 is SEHNR, CDR2 FQNEAQ (reference sequence). Trimming shortened V by 3 bases and J by 6 bases, and 9 bases separated the two germline ends. The length of the CDR3 is 12 residues. The entry originates in a study of T cell responses to AZD1222 COVID-19 vaccine. Data came from immunoSEQ multiplex PCR; TCRdb stores just in-frame clones and leaves some out. The sample has 130,000 or so clones, 80% to 95% seen once; the top ten hold around 3.3%. The chain carries TRBV7-9 and TRBJ2-7; D is ambiguous. The source material was peripheral blood, sampled on day 0 of AZD1222 vaccination. This receptor was identified in an adult in good health. The CDR3 DNA is TGTGCCAGCAGCTTCCACGTACTCGAGCAGTACTTC. Encoded protein: CASSFHVLEQYF.